This TCR beta chain came from a study of Graves' ophthalmopathy and Graves' hyperthyroidism. Study-level information: Peripheral blood (taken before any treatment) was collected at initial diagnosis.

This CDR3 spans 17 amino acids. Germline-derived CDR1 and CDR2 are MNHEY and SVGAGI. It was on clinical symptoms, serum thyroxine, TRAb, thyroid ultrasound and orbital computed tomography that diagnosis relied. Study-level results: Forecasting of ophthalmopathy progression by the model achieved almost 71% sensitivity and less than 80% specificity.

Beta-chain TCR CDR3 regions were amplified from RNA transcripts. First-round RT-PCR relied on HTBI primers, and a second-round multiplex PCR came next. TCRdb reprocessed the multiplex PCR reads with MiXCR, giving one entry per CDR3 protein. The table records a few hundred thousand distinct CDR3 sequences, roughly 17% of them present only once. This clonotype has at least ten counts. As yet, its antigen is unknown. Its ends do not fully match the called genes, so a read error is possible. The chain has TRBV6-5 and TRBJ2-5; tentatively, D is TRBD2 (7 bases). The sequence was obtained from an adult woman with stable Graves' hyperthyroidism. Specimen: peripheral blood. Written as DNA, the CDR3 is TGTGCCAGCAGTTACAGCCCTGGCTACGGGGGGCCAGAGACCAAGTACTTC. This translates into CASSYSPGYGGPETKYF.